The sequence of this T cell receptor beta chain was determined in a study of blood T cell repertoires in COVID-19. Across the study: COVID-19 samples from acute and convalescent phases originated in the United States, Italy and Spain.

Germline CDR1 is MNHNY and CDR2 is SVGAGI (reference sequence). The V and J ends lost 2 bases and 7 bases, in that order; junction bases with no gene match: 2. The CDR3 totals 14 residues. TCRdb's table, derived via immunoSEQ multiplex PCR, lists solely in-frame clones and lacks some. This sample has 200,000 to 300,000 clones, with about nine tenths found just once. Source material: peripheral blood. The TCR was taken from a man between 35 and 55 years old who had recovered from COVID-19. This rearrangement joins TRBV6-6 to TRBJ2-2, with 9 bases matching TRBD2. In DNA, the CDR3 is TGTGCCAGCAGTTACGCGGGGGGGCTCGGGGAGCTGTTTTTT. This translates into CASSYAGGLGELFF.